This record concerns one T cell receptor beta chain sequence. Its antigen remains unknown. TCR beta sequencing was performed on blood CD8+ and CD4+ T cells. Healthy donors were controls matched for age and sex. About 0.45 to 1 ug RNA was reverse transcribed with random hexamers. The TCR beta CDR3 was amplified by immunoSEQ multiplex PCR across 54 Vbeta, 13 Jbeta. TCRdb redid the calling of the immunoSEQ multiplex PCR reads with MiXCR, one entry per CDR3 protein. The table lists 100,000 to 150,000 distinct CDR3 sequences, nearly 95% of them singletons. This sample was included in a study of CD8 T cells in Susac syndrome. General observations from the study: The study's TCR sequencing and HLA analysis covered a relatively small number of individuals, and the study acknowledged this.

Trimming cost V 6 bases and J 5 bases; bases outside gene matches: 11. Per germline, CDR1 MDHEN and CDR2 SYDVKM. The CDR3 sequence is 15 residues long. The TCR was taken from a human donor in good health. The sequenced material came from CD4+ T cells from PBMCs. This chain connects TRBV28 to TRBJ2-5, with TRBD2 matching 8 bases. For the CDR3, the DNA is TGTGCCAGCAGCCGATCCGGGACTAGTAGGGAGACCCAGTACTTC. It translates to CASSRSGTSRETQYF.